This TCR beta chain was retrieved from a study of OX40 agonist ivuxolimab in advanced cancers. Study at large: Melanoma, hepatocellular carcinoma, head and neck or renal cell cancer occurred in dose-escalation patients. Three patients showed partial responses: one hepatocellular carcinoma and two cutaneous melanoma cases. Broader study findings: By week 6 at 0.1 to 3.0 mg/kg, blood CD4+ and CD8+ T cells had expanded clonally.

In regard to this clone: Its antigen is not identified.

This CDR3 has 11 amino acids. Germline V gene lookup returns CDR1 DFQATT and CDR2 SNEGSKA (reference sequence). The V gene lost 4 bases and the J gene lost 4 bases, with 8 bases spanning the gap. Systemic immunosuppression or a history of autoimmune disease excluded patients. Using immunoSEQ multiplex PCR, the repertoire was profiled, and TCRdb retains in-frame clones only, with some absent. The top ten clones hold under 2% of a sample with tens of thousands of clones, about 90% of them seen once. The clonotype originates from an adult with an advanced solid tumor such as melanoma, head and neck, liver or kidney cancer. The chain carries TRBV20-1 and TRBJ2-7; D call uncertain. The source material was CD4+ or CD8+ T cells sorted from blood, sampled in a trial of the OX40 agonist ivuxolimab. In nucleotides, the CDR3 is TGCAGTGCTATTTCCAATTACGAGCAGTACTTC. Its translation is CSAISNYEQYF.